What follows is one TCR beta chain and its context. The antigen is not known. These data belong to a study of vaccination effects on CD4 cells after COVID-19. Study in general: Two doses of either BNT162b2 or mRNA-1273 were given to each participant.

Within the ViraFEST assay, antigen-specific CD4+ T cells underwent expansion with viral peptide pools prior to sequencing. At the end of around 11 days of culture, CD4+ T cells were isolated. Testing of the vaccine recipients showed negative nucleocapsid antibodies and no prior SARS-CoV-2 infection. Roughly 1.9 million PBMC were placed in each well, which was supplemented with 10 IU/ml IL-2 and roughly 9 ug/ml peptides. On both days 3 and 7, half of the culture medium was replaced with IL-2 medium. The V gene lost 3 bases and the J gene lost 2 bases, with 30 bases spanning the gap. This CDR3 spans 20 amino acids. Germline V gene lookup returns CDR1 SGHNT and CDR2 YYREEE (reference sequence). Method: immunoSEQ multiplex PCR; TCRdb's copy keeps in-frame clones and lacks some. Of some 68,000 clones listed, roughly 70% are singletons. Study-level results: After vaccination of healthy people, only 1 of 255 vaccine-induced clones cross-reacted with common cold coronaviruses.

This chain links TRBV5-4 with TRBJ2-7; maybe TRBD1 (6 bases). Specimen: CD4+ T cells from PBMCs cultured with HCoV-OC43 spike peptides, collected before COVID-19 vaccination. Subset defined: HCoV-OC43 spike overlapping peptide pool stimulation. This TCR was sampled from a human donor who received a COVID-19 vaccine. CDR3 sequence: CASSSRKSTRTGTPTYEQYV. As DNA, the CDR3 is TGTGCCAGCAGCTCACGAAAATCTACACGAACCGGGACACCTACCTACGAGCAGTACGTC.